This entry features one T cell receptor (beta chain) sequence. Its cognate antigen has yet to be identified. Base qualities were left out, and no much larger clone turns up one base away. The data stem from a study of CD8+ T cells in alopecia areata listed by TCRdb under 2018. With respect to the entire study: The treated patients, all with moderate-to-severe alopecia areata, were enrolled in an open-label pilot trial of oral tofacitinib given at 5 to 10 mg twice daily. Patients received tofacitinib for 6 to 18 months and were then followed off drug for 6 months to check for delayed response and recurrence. For the treated patients, the SALT score, which quantifies what percentage of scalp surface area is affected, served as the measure of disease severity. High-throughput TCRbeta sequencing was used to examine T cell clonal expansion in alopecia areata in both the C3H/HeJ mouse model and human patients. On the human side, TCRbeta sequencing was run on scalp tissue and on sorted CD4+ and CD8+ peripheral blood T cells from healthy controls and from alopecia areata patients with either patchy or totalis/universalis disease. Biopsies were taken from tofacitinib-treated patients at baseline and at 4 and 24 weeks of treatment, and a later scalp biopsy was taken in several of the tofacitinib-treated patients. Clonality in the scalp was compared among normal scalp (n=4), patchy alopecia areata scalp (n=8), and alopecia totalis/universalis scalp (n=8). RNA was extracted with the PAXgene miRNA kit for fixed scalp, the miRNeasy kit for PBMCs, and the RNeasy kit for mouse skin. immunoSEQ multiplex PCR using 35 Vbeta forward primers and 13 Jbeta reverse primers was used to amplify TCRbeta CDR3 regions. The paper as a whole reports these results and caveats: Because the treated cohort was small and had only one nonresponder, larger studies are needed to examine links between baseline CD8+ expansion and response. Compared with normal scalp, lesional scalp had higher clonality and more expanded CD8+ clones, particularly in alopecia totalis/universalis, a pattern that suggests antigenic drive. During tofacitinib treatment, many expanded lesional clones remained in scalp and blood, and this persistence may partly explain relapse after treatment is stopped. Unlike mouse skin, which is dominated by gammadelta T cells, normal human skin has resident alphabeta T cells that are also sequenced, and this complicates analysis of the scalp TCR repertoire. Compared with mice, TCR sequences shared between patients were less clear, possibly partly because of HLA diversity across the patient population. With tofacitinib, both scalp clonality and the number of expanded CD8+ clones among the top 100 scalp clones went down significantly.

This sample's time point label indicates: around 24 weeks on oral tofacitinib. What the treatment or condition label conveys for this sample: oral pan-JAK inhibitor, 5-10 mg twice daily. Lesional scalp punch biopsies and peripheral blood were obtained from alopecia areata patients. After PBMCs were isolated by density centrifugation and stained for CD3, CD4 and CD8, a FACSAria was used to sort CD4+ and CD8+ T cells. Receptor libraries were prepared by the immunoSEQ multiplex PCR assay. To provide template for TCR sequencing, every sample had RNA extracted and reverse transcribed into cDNA. SuperScript III was used to make first-strand cDNA, primed with a 2:1 mix of oligo-dT and random hexamers. A synthetic immune receptor repertoire was used to gauge amplification bias, and whatever bias remained was removed computationally. The original methods were these. Raw reads were preprocessed for error removal, and CDR3 was defined according to IMGT conventions as running from the conserved cysteine to phenylalanine. Clonality was computed as 1 minus the Shannon entropy, with the entropy normalized by log2 of the number of productive unique TCRs. Whether each scalp clone was CD4 or CD8 was inferred by checking scalp TCRbeta sequences against the CD4 and CD8 repertoires from sorted blood. TCRdb's version of the immuneACCESS table is confined to in-frame rearrangements and falls short of the full clone set. An unresolved V gene accounts for under half of the shortfall where checked; the remainder is of unknown origin. For V, J and clone size, that table is used; D and trimming come from the DNA. Across this sample there are over 100,000 clones, with about 59% seen only once. The ten largest make up 10% to 15% of the sample.

Ends trimmed: V by 5 bases, J by 0 bases; bases unmatched to a gene: 3. The CDR3 sequence holds 13 residues, the cysteine and phenylalanine included. Only the CDR3 region is kept as DNA, spanning 39 bases read in frame from base 1. Via the germline V gene, CDR1 is SQVTM and CDR2 ANQGSEA. Recombination joined TRBV29-1 with TRBJ2-7, with 8 bases in between that match TRBD1. Source: CD8+ T cells sorted from blood, taken at week 24, from a patient treated with tofacitinib. This clonotype was sampled from a human donor with alopecia areata. The CDR3 protein: CSVTDRDSYEQYF. The base sequence is TGCAGCGTTACGGACAGGGACTCCTACGAGCAGTACTTC.